Listed below are T cell receptor beta chains from one sample, sequenced in a study of T-cell reconstitution after alpha-beta-depleted transplantation in children. TCRdb recomputed calls from the PCR reads with MiXCR, one row per CDR3 protein. The sample shows around 700,000 distinct CDR3 sequences, around 14% of them seen only once. This material consisted of PBMCs, taken before TCRalphabeta/CD19-depleted stem cell transplant. The receptors were sampled from a girl aged 2 to 10 with congenital amegakaryocytic thrombocytopenia, due to receive a stem cell transplant. The CDR3 runs from the conserved cysteine through the conserved F or W. The D gene is left open where the match is weak. Size values are once, few and many counts, or a class for expanded clones, and some rows have none.

J: TRBJ1-3; D: TRBD1; size: .; V: TRBV3-1; CDR3: CASSQQGQGGNTIYF; DNA: TGTGCCAGCAGCCAACAGGGACAGGGAGGGAACACCATATATTTT
J: TRBJ1-5; D: .; size: many; V: TRBV6-1; CDR3: CASHPTGATYSNQPQHF; DNA: TGTGCCAGCCACCCCACGGGAGCAACCTATAGCAATCAGCCCCAGCATTTT
J: TRBJ2-1; D: .; size: few; V: TRBV5-5; CDR3: CASRPTSFVTNEQFF; DNA: TGTGCCAGCAGGCCGACTAGTTTTGTGACCAATGAGCAGTTCTTC
J: TRBJ2-1; D: .; size: .; V: TRBV7-2; CDR3: CASSLALRGSPDNEQFF; DNA: TGTGCCAGCAGCTTAGCGCTTAGGGGAAGTCCAGACAATGAGCAGTTCTTC
J: TRBJ2-1; D: .; size: many; V: TRBV7-9; CDR3: CASVWAVINEQFF; DNA: TGTGCCAGCGTTTGGGCAGTTATCAATGAGCAGTTCTTC
J: TRBJ2-1; D: .; size: few; V: TRBV12-3/TRBV12-4; CDR3: CASRRERLYNEQFF; DNA: TGTGCCAGCAGACGTGAACGGCTCTACAATGAGCAGTTCTTC
J: TRBJ1-1; D: .; size: .; V: TRBV7-8; CDR3: CASSPRSAVLMNTEAFF; DNA: TGTGCCAGCAGCCCCCGCTCAGCAGTCTTGATGAACACTGAAGCTTTCTTT
J: TRBJ1-6; D: .; size: many; V: TRBV5-1; CDR3: CASSLEIDRSNSPLHF; DNA: TGCGCCAGCAGCTTGGAAATCGACAGATCGAATTCACCCCTCCACTTT
J: TRBJ1-1; D: TRBD1; size: few; V: TRBV2; CDR3: CASSNPGTGIPEAFF; DNA: TGTGCCAGCAGTAACCCAGGGACAGGGATTCCTGAAGCTTTCTTT
J: TRBJ1-2; D: .; size: many; V: TRBV6-4; CDR3: CASSRIENYGYTF; DNA: TGTGCCAGCAGTAGGATCGAGAACTATGGCTACACCTTC
J: TRBJ2-3; D: TRBD1; size: many; V: TRBV20-1; CDR3: CSARDLGTGPDTQYF; DNA: TGCAGTGCTAGAGATCTCGGGACAGGGCCAGATACGCAGTATTTT
J: TRBJ2-3; D: TRBD2; size: .; V: TRBV19; CDR3: CASSIGLAGSTQYF; DNA: TGTGCCAGTAGTATCGGACTAGCGGGATCTACGCAGTATTTT